This T cell receptor (beta chain) appears in the sequencing data of a study of control samples from healthy donors and cancer patients. This table comes from immunoSEQ multiplex PCR, and its TCRdb copy is limited to in-frame clones, with some not included. The table records around 120,000 clones, just over 90% of them present only once. This sequence originates from a man in his forties or fifties with head and neck cancer. The specimen sequenced was PBMCs.

The CDR3 loop reads CASSEGGNGELFF. The CDR3 DNA follows: TGTGCCAGCAGTGAGGGGGGAAACGGGGAGCTGTTTTTT. The rearrangement links TRBV6-1 to TRBJ2-2, with D perhaps TRBD2 (6 bases). V dropped 3 bases and J dropped 7 bases, with 9 bases sitting between them. CDR1 and CDR2 from the germline V gene are MNHNS and SASEGT. The CDR3 spans 13 residues.